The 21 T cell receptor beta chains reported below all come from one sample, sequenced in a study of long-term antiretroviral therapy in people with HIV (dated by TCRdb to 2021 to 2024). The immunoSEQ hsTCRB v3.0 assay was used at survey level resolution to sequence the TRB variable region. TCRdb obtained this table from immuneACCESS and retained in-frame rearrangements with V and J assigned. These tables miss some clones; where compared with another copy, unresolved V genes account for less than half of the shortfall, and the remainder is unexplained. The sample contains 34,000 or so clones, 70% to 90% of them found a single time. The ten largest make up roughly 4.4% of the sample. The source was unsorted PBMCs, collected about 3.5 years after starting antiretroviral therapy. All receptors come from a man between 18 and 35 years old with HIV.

CDR3 coding DNA: TGTGCCAGCAGTTACGGACAGGGGAATAATTCACCCCTCCACTTT. Encoded protein: CASSYGQGNNSPLHF. The chain carries TRBV6-5 and TRBJ1-6; 9 bases match TRBD1. V lost 2 bases to trimming and J lost 5 bases; unmatched junction nucleotides: 1. The CDR3 loop spans 15 amino acids. Germline CDR1 and CDR2: MNHEY and SVGAGI.

DNA of the CDR3: TGTGCCAGCAGCTCTGTACAGGGGGCGCAGAAAAGGGATGAGCAGTTCTTC. This codes for CASSSVQGAQKRDEQFF. The chain links TRBV5-5 to TRBJ2-1, with 9 bases matching TRBD1. Germline-derived CDR1 and CDR2 are SGHKS and YYEKEE (reference sequence). The V segment lost 3 bases and the J segment 8 bases; nucleotides outside the gene matches: 15. The CDR3 is made up of 17 amino acids.

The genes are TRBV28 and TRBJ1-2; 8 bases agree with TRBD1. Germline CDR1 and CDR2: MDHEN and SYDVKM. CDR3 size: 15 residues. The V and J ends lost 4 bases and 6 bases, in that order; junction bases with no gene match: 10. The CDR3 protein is CASSSRVQGVNGYTF. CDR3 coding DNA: TGTGCCAGCAGTTCTAGAGTACAGGGGGTGAATGGCTACACCTTC.

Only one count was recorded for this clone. The CDR3 loop reads CASSERDSSTDTQYF. The CDR3 nucleotides are TGCGCCAGCAGCGAAAGGGACAGCAGCACAGATACGCAGTATTTT. The chain recombines TRBV5-1 with TRBJ2-3, with TRBD1 identical over 7 bases. The V segment lost 4 bases and the J segment 0 bases; nucleotides outside the gene matches: 5. This CDR3 has 15 residues. Germline-derived CDR1 and CDR2 are SGHRS and YFSETQ.

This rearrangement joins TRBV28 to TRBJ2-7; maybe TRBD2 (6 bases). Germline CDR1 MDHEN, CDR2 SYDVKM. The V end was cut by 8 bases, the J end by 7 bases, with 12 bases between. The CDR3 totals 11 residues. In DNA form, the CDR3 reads TGTGCCAGCTATCAACGGGGGGAGCAGTACTTC. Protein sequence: CASYQRGEQYF.

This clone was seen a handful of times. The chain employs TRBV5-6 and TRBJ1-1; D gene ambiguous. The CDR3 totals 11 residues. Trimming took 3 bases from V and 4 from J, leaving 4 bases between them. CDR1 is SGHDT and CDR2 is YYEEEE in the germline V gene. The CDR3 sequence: CASSYRTEAFF. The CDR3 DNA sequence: TGTGCCAGCAGCTACCGCACTGAAGCTTTCTTT.

CDR3 residues: CASSMGRGNHNYGYTF. The CDR3 DNA is TGTGCCAGCAGTATGGGCAGGGGGAACCATAACTATGGCTACACCTTC. This sequence joins TRBV25-1 and TRBJ1-2; 7 bases align to TRBD1. With V trimmed by 5 bases and J by 1 base, 10 bases remained unmatched. Germline V gene lookup returns CDR1 MGHDK and CDR2 SYGVNS. The CDR3 length is 16 residues.

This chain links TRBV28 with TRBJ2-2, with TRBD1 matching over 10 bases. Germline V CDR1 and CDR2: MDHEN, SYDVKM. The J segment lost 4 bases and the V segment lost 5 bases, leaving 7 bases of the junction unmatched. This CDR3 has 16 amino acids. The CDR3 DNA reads TGTGCCAGCAGTGCATCCGGGACAGGGGTCACCGGGGAGCTGTTTTTT. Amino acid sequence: CASSASGTGVTGELFF. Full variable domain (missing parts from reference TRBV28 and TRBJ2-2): DVKVTQSSRYLVKRTGEKVFLECVQDMDHENMFWYRQDPGLGLRLIYFSYDVKMKEKGDIPEGYSVSREKKERFSLILESASTNQTSMYLCASSASGTGVTGELFFGEGSRLTVL.

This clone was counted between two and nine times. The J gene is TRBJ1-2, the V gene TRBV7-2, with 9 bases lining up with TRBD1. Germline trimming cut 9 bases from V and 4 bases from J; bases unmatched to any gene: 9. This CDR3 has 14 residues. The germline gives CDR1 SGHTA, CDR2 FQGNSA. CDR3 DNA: TGTGCCAGTCAAGGGACAGGGAACGGCTATGGCTACACCTTC. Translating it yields CASQGTGNGYGYTF.

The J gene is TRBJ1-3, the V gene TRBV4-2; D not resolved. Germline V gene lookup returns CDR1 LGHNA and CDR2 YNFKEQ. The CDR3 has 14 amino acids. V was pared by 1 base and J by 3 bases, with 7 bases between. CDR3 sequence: CASSQGVGGNTIYF. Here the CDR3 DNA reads TGTGCCAGCAGCCAAGGGGTCGGTGGAAACACCATATATTTT.

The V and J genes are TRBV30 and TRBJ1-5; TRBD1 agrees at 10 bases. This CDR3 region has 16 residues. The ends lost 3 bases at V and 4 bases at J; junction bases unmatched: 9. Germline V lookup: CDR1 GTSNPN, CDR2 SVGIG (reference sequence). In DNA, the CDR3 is TGTGCCTGGAGCCGTACTCCGGGACAGGGGAATCAGCCCCAGCATTTT. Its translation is CAWSRTPGQGNQPQHF. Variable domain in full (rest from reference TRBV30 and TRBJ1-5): SQTIHQWPATLVQPVGSPLSLECTVEGTSNPNLYWYRQAAGRGLQLLFYSVGIGQISSEVPQNLSASRPQDRQFILSSKKLLLSDSGFYLCAWSRTPGQGNQPQHFGDGTRLSIL.

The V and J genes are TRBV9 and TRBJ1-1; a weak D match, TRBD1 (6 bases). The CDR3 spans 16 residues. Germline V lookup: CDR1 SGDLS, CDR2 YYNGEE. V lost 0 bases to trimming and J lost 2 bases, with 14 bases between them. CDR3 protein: CASSVEQGGINTEAFF. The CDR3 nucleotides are TGTGCCAGCAGCGTAGAACAGGGCGGAATTAACACTGAAGCTTTCTTT.

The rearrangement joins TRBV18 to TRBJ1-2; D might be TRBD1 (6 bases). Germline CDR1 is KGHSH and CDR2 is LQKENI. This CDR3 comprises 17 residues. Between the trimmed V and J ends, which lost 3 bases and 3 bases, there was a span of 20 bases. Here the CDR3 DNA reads TGTGCCAGCTCACCCGGAACAGGGACCCAAAGTGACTATGGCTACACCTTC. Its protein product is CASSPGTGTQSDYGYTF. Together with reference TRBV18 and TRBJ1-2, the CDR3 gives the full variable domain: NAGVMQNPRHLVRRRGQEARLRCSPMKGHSHVYWYRQLPEEGLKFMVYLQKENIIDESGMPKERFSAEFPKEGPSILRIQQVVRGDSAAYFCASSPGTGTQSDYGYTFGSGTRLTVV.

The CDR3 nucleotides read TGTGCCAGTAGTATTAAAGGGGAATACTACGAGCAGTACTTC. It translates to CASSIKGEYYEQYF. The chain couples TRBV19 to TRBJ2-7, with D maybe TRBD1 (5 bases). The CDR3 contains 14 residues. Trimming removed 3 bases from V and 3 bases from J, with 12 bases in between. Germline V gene sequence: CDR1 LNHDA, CDR2 SQIVND (reference sequence).

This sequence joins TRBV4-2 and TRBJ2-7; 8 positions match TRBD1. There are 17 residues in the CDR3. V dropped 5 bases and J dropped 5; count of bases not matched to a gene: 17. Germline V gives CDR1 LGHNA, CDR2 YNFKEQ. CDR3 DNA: TGTGCCAGCAGCGCCCTACTCCGGGACAGGCATACGGACGAGCAGTACTTC. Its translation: CASSALLRDRHTDEQYF.

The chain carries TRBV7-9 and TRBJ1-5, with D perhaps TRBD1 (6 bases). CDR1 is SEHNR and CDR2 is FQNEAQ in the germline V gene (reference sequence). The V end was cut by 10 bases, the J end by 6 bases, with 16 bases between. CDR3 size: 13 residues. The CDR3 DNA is TGTGCCACCGCGGTTGGGGGCGGTCAGCCCCAGCATTTT. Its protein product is CATAVGGGQPQHF.

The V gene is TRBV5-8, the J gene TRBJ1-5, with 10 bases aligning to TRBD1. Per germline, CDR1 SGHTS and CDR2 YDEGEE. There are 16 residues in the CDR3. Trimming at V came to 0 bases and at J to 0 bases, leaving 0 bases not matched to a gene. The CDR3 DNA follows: TGTGCCAGCAGCTTGGGGACAGGGGGTAGCAATCAGCCCCAGCATTTT. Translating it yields CASSLGTGGSNQPQHF.

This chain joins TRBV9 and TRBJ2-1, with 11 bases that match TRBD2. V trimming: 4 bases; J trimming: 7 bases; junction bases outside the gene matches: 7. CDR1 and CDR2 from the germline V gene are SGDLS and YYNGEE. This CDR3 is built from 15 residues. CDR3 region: CASSQKGLAENEQFF. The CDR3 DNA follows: TGTGCCAGCAGCCAGAAGGGACTAGCGGAGAATGAGCAGTTCTTC. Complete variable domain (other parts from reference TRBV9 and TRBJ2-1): DSGVTQTPKHLITATGQRVTLRCSPRSGDLSVYWYQQSLDQGLQFLIQYYNGEERAKGNILERFSAQQFPDLHSELNLSSLELGDSALYFCASSQKGLAENEQFFGPGTRLTVL.

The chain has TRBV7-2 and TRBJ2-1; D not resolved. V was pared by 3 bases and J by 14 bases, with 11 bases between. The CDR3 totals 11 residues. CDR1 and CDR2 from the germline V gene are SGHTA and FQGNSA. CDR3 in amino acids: CASSLGNIKFF. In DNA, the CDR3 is TGTGCCAGCAGCTTGGGAAATATTAAGTTCTTC.

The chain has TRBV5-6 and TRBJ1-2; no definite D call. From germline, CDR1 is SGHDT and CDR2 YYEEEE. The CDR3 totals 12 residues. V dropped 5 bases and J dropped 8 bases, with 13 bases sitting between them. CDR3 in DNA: TGTGCCAGCAGAGGGCTTCCTCCGGGCTACACCTTC. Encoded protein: CASRGLPPGYTF. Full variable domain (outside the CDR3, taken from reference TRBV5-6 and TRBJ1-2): DAGVTQSPTHLIKTRGQQVTLRCSPKSGHDTVSWYQQALGQGPQFIFQYYEEEERQRGNFPDRFSGHQFPNYSSELNVNALLLGDSALYLCASRGLPPGYTFGSGTRLTVV.

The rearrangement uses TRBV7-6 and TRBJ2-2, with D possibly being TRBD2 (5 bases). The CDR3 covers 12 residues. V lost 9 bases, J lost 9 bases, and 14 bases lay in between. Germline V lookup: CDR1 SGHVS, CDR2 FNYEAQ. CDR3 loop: CASVKGDRELFF. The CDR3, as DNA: TGTGCCAGTGTAAAGGGAGACCGGGAGCTGTTTTTT.